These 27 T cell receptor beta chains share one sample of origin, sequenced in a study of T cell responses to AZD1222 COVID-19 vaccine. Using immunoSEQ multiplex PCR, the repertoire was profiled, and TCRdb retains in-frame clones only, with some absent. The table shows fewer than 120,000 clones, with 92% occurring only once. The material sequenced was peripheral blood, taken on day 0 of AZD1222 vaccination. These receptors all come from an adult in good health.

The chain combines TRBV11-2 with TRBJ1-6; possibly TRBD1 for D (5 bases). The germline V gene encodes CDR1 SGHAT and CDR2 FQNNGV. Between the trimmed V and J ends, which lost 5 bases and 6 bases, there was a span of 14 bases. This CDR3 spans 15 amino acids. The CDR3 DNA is TGTGCCAGCAGCCCGGTTGACAGACCTAATTCACCCCTCCACTTT. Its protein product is CASSPVDRPNSPLHF.

CDR3 coding DNA: TGTGCCAGCAGCCAAGGTGCAGGAGGTTACACCTTC. Residues: CASSQGAGGYTF. The chain is built from TRBV3-1 (or the pseudogene TRBV3-2) and TRBJ1-2; D unresolved. This CDR3 region has 12 residues. Germline CDR1 LGHDT, CDR2 YNNKEL (reference sequence). V dropped 1 base and J dropped 11 bases, with 11 bases sitting between them.

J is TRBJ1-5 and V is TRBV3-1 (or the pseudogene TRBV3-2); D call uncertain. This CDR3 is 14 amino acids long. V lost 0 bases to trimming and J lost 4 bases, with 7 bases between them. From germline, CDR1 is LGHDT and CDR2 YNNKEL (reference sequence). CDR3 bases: TGTGCCAGCAGCCAAGAAAGGAATAATCAGCCCCAGCATTTT. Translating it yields CASSQERNNQPQHF.

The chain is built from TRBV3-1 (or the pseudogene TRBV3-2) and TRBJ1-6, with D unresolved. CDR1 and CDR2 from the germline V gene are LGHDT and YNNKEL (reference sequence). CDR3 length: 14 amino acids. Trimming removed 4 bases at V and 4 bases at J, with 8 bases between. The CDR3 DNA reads TGTGCCAGCAGCCTGGGCAGTTATAATTCACCCCTCCACTTT. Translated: CASSLGSYNSPLHF.

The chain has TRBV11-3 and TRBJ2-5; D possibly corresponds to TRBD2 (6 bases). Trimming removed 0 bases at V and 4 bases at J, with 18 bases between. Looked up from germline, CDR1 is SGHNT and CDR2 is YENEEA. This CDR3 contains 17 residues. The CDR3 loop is CASSLDSRAAGRETQYF. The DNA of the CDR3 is TGTGCCAGCAGCTTAGATAGCAGAGCGGCGGGAAGAGAGACCCAGTACTTC.

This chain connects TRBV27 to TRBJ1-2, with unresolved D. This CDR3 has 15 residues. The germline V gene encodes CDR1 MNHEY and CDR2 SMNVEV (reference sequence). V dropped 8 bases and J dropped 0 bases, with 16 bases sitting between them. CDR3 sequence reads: CASGPRTASNYGYTF. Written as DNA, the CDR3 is TGTGCCAGCGGACCGAGGACTGCCTCTAACTATGGCTACACCTTC.

DNA for the CDR3: TGTGCCAGCAGCTTAACTAGGGGAAACACCGGGGAGCTGTTTTTT. Protein: CASSLTRGNTGELFF. The chain is built from TRBV7-3 and TRBJ2-2; the D gene is possibly TRBD1 (5 bases). CDR1 and CDR2 (germline): SGHTA, FQGTGA. The CDR3 has 15 amino acids. Deletions cut 0 bases from V and 2 bases from J, with 7 bases between. The whole variable domain, remainder taken from reference TRBV7-3 and TRBJ2-2, is GAGVSQTPSNKVTEKGKYVELRCDPISGHTALYWYRQSLGQGPEFLIYFQGTGAADDSGLPNDRFFAVRPEGSVSTLKIQRTERGDSAVYLCASSLTRGNTGELFFGEGSRLTVL.

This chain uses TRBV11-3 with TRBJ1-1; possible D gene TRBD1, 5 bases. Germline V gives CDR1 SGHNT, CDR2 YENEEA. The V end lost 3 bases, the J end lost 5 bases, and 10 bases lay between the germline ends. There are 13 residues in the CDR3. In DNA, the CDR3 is TGTGCCAGCAGCTTTCAGGGAGGGACTGAAGCTTTCTTT. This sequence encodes CASSFQGGTEAFF. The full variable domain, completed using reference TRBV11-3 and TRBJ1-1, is EAGVVQSPRYKIIEKKQPVAFWCNPISGHNTLYWYLQNLGQGPELLIRYENEEAVDDSQLPKDRFSAERLKGVDSTLKIQPAELGDSAVYLCASSFQGGTEAFFGQGTRLTVV.

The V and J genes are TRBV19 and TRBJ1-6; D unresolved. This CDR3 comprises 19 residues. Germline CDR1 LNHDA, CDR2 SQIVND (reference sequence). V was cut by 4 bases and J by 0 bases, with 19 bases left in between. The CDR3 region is CASSTDWTASSSYNSPLHF. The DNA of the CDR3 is TGTGCCAGTAGTACCGACTGGACGGCATCGAGCTCCTATAATTCACCCCTCCACTTT. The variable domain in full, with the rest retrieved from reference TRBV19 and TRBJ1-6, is DGGITQSPKYLFRKEGQNVTLSCEQNLNHDAMYWYRQDPGQGLRLIYYSQIVNDFQKGDIAEGYSVSREKKESFPLTVTSAQKNPTAFYLCASSTDWTASSSYNSPLHFGNGTRLTVT.

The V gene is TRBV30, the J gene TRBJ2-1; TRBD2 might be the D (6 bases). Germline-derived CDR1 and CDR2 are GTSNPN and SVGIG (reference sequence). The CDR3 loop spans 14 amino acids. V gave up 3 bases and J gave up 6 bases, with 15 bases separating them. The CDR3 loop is CAWSGPVEGNEQFF. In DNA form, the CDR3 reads TGTGCCTGGAGCGGACCGGTGGAGGGCAATGAGCAGTTCTTC. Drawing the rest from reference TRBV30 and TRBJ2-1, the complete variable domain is SQTIHQWPATLVQPVGSPLSLECTVEGTSNPNLYWYRQAAGRGLQLLFYSVGIGQISSEVPQNLSASRPQDRQFILSSKKLLLSDSGFYLCAWSGPVEGNEQFFGPGTRLTVL.

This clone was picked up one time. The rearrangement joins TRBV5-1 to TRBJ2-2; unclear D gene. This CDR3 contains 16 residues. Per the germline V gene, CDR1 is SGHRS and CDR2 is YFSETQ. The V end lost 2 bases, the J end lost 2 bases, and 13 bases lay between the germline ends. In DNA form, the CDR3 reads TGCGCCAGCAGCTTAGGTTCGGGCAGAAACACCGGGGAGCTGTTTTTT. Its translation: CASSLGSGRNTGELFF.

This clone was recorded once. CDR3 sequence: CASSSSARGVYSNQPQHF. The CDR3 DNA is TGTGCCAGCAGCTCCTCCGCCCGGGGGGTCTATAGCAATCAGCCCCAGCATTTT. The genes are TRBV7-9 and TRBJ1-5, with TRBD1 as a possible D gene (5 bases). Deletions cut 4 bases from V and 0 bases from J, with 19 bases between. Germline assignment: CDR1 SEHNR and CDR2 FQNEAQ (reference sequence). The CDR3 runs 18 residues.

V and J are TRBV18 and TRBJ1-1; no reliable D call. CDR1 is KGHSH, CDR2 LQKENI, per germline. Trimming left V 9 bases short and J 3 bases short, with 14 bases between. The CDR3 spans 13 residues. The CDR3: CASLRRGDTEAFF. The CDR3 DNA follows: TGTGCCAGTCTGAGGCGGGGAGACACTGAAGCTTTCTTT.

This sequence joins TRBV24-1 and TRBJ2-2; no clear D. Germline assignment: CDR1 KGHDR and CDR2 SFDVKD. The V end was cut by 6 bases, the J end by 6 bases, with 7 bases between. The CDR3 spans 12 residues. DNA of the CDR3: TGTGCCACCAGTAGTTTGTCCGGGGAGCTGTTTTTT. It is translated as CATSSLSGELFF.

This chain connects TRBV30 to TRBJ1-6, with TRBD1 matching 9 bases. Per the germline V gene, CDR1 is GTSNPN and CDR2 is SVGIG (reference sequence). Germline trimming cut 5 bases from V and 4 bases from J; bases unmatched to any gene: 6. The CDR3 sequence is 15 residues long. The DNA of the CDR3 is TGTGCCTGGGGACAGGGGCCGAGTTATAATTCACCCCTCCACTTT. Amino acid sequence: CAWGQGPSYNSPLHF.

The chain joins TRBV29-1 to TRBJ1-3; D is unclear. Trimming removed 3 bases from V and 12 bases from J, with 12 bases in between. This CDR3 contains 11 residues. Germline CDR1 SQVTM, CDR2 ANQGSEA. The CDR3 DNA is TGCAGCGTTGAGTCCCTCCTCGGCATATATTTT. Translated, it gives CSVESLLGIYF.

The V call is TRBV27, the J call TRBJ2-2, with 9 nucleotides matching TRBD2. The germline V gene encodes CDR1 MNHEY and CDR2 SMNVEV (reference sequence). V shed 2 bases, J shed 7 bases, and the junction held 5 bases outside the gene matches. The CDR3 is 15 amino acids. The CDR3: CASSLAGGLSGELFF. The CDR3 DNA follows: TGTGCCAGCAGTTTAGCGGGGGGGCTTAGCGGGGAGCTGTTTTTT.

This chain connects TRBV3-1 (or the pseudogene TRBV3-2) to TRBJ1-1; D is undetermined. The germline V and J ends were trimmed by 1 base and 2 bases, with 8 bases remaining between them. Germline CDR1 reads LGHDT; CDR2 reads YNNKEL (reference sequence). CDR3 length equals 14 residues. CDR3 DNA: TGTGCCAGCAGCCAAGCTTGGGAAAACACTGAAGCTTTCTTT. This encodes CASSQAWENTEAFF.

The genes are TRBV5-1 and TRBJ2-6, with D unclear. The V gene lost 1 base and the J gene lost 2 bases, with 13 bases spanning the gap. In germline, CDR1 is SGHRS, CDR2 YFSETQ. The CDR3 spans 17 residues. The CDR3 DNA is TGCGCCAGCAGCTTGCTCTCGGGTCAAGCTGGGGCCAACGTCCTGACTTTC. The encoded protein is CASSLLSGQAGANVLTF.

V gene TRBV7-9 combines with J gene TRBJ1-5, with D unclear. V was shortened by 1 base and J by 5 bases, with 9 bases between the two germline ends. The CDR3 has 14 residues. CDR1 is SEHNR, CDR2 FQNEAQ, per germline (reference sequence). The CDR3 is CASSLGDGYQPQHF. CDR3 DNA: TGTGCCAGCAGCTTAGGCGATGGGTATCAGCCCCAGCATTTT.

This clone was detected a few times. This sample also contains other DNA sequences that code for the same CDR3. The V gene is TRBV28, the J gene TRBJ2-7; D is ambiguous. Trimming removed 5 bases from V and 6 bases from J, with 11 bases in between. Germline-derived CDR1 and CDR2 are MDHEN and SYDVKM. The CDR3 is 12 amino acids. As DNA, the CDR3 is TGTGCCAGCAGTCTCAGCCAGACCGAGCAGTACTTC. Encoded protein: CASSLSQTEQYF.

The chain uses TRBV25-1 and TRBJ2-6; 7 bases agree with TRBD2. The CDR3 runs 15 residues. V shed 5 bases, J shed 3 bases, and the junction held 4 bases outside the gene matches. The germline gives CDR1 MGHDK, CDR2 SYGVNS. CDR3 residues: CASSSAGDGANVLTF. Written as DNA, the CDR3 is TGTGCCAGCAGTTCGGCGGGGGATGGGGCCAACGTCCTGACTTTC.

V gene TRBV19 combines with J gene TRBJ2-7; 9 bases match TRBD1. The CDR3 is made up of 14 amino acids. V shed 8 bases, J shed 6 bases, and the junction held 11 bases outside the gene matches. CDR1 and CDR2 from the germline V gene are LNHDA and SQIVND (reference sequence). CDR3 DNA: TGTGCCAGTGCTCACGCGGGGACAGGGACCGAGCAGTACTTC. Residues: CASAHAGTGTEQYF.

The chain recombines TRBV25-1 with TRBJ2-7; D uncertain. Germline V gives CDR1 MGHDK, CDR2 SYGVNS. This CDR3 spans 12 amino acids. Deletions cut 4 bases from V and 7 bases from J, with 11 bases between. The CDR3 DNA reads TGTGCCAGCAGTGCCGGATTGCGGGAGCAGTACTTC. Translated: CASSAGLREQYF.

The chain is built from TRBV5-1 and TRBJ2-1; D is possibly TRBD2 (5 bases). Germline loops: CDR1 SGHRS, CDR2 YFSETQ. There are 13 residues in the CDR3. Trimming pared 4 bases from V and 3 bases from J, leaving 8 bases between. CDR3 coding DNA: TGCGCCAGCAGCCCCCGGGGCTACAATGAGCAGTTCTTC. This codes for CASSPRGYNEQFF.

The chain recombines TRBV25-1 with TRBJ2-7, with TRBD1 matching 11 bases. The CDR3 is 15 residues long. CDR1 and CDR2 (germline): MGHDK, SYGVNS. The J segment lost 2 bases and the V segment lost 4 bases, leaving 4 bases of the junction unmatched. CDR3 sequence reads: CASSGRDRGTYEQYF. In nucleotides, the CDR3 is TGTGCCAGCAGTGGCCGGGACAGGGGGACCTACGAGCAGTACTTC.

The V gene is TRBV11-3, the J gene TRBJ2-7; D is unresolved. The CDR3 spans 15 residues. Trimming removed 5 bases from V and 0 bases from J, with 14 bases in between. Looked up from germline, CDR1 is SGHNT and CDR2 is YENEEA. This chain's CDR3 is CASSLRVPRSYEQYF. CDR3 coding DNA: TGTGCCAGCAGCCTCCGGGTCCCGCGCTCCTACGAGCAGTACTTC. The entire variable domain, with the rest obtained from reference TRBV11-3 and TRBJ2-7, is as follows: EAGVVQSPRYKIIEKKQPVAFWCNPISGHNTLYWYLQNLGQGPELLIRYENEEAVDDSQLPKDRFSAERLKGVDSTLKIQPAELGDSAVYLCASSLRVPRSYEQYFGPGTRLTVT.